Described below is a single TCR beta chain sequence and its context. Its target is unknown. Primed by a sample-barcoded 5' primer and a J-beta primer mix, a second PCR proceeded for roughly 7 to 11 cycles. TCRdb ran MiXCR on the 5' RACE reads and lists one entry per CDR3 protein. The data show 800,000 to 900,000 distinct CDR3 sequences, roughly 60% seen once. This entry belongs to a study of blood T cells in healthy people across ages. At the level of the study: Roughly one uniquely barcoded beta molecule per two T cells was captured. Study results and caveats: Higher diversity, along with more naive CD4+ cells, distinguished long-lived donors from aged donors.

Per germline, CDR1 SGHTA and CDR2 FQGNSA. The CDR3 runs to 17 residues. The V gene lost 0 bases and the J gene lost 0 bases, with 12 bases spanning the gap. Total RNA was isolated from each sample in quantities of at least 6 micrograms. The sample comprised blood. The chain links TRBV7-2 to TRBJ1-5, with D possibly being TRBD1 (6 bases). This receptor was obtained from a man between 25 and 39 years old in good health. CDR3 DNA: TGTGCCAGCAGCTTAGCGAGGCAGGGGTATAGCAATCAGCCCCAGCATTTT. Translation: CASSLARQGYSNQPQHF.